The clone carrying this T cell receptor (beta chain) was counted only a few times. The authors' processing: Amplification from reference gene primers served as the basis for estimated nucleated cell counts. Using immunoSEQ multiplex PCR, the repertoire was profiled, and TCRdb retains in-frame clones only, with some absent. Clonal size and the V and J genes are those of that table, whereas D and trimming came from the DNA. The table includes 110,000 or so clones, 85% detected once. Trimming cost V 6 bases and J 8 bases, with 22 bases left between them. This CDR3 spans 15 amino acids. Germline lookup yields CDR1 SNHLY and CDR2 FYNNEI. The data were obtained in a study of blood T cell repertoires in COVID-19. Study in general: Acute and convalescent COVID-19 samples came from the United States, Italy and Spain. PBMCs, B-cell-depleted T cells, or T cells were the source of the cDNA or gDNA that made up the material.

The TCR sequence derives from a human donor in a cohort sampled during active COVID-19. J is TRBJ1-2 and V is TRBV2, with D possibly being TRBD1 (6 bases). The specimen sequenced was peripheral blood. The CDR3 DNA sequence: TGTGCCAGCAGCACCCTGGGGGGGGGCGCGGAAGGCTACACCTTC. Protein product: CASSTLGGGAEGYTF.